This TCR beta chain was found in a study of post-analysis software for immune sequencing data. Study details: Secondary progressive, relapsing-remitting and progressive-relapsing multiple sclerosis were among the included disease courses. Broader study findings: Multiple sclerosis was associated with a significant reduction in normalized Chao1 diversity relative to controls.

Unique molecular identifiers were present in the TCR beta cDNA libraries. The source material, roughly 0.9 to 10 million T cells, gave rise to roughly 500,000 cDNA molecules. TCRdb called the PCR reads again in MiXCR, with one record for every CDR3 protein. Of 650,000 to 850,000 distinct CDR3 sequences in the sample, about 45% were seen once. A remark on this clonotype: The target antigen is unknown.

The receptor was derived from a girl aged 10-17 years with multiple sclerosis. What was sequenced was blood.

In nucleotides, the CDR3 is TGTGCCAGCAGCCCCAGAGACACTAGCGGAACAGATACGCAGTATTTT. This translates into CASSPRDTSGTDTQYF. This sequence joins TRBV9 and TRBJ2-3; 8 bases fit TRBD2. The V gene's germline CDR1 is SGDLS and CDR2 YYNGEE. The CDR3 runs to 16 residues. V dropped 4 bases and J dropped 3; count of bases not matched to a gene: 10.